The clone carrying this T cell receptor (beta chain) came up a few times. What it recognizes is unknown. At one end, the junction sequence differs from germline, possibly due to a read error. Treatment of any kind had been given to no patient before thyroid surgery. The data were obtained in a study of metastatic and nonmetastatic thyroid tumors. In the study overall: Repertoire comparisons spanned blood and tumor or nodule tissue from malignant and benign thyroid patients. Study results and caveats: For both blood and tumor, malignant thyroid tumors reportedly showed significantly higher TCR beta diversity than benign nodules did.

TCRdb recomputed clones from the PCR reads via MiXCR. Among about 30,000 clones, about 4% were seen once, and the ten largest hold about 21%. Germline CDR1 reads SGHTA; CDR2 reads FQGNSA. This CDR3 is 14 amino acids long. The source is a female donor with papillary thyroid cancer or a benign thyroid nodule (not recorded which). Some clones in this sample may be carry-over from other donors' samples. The gene calls are TRBV7-2 and TRBJ1-2; D remains unclear. Input material: blood. Here the CDR3 DNA reads TGTTCCAGCAGCCCGATGTCGGCCTCACTAGGCTACACCTTC. This translates into CSSSPMSASLGYTF.